The 5 T cell receptor beta chains below all came from one sample that was sequenced in a study of blood T cell repertoires in COVID-19. The method was immunoSEQ multiplex PCR; TCRdb's version includes in-frame clones alone and lacks a portion of them. The sample carries about 170,000 clones, about 89% recorded once. Sequenced input: peripheral blood. The receptors were gathered from a man aged 65 to 79 with acute or convalescent COVID-19.

The chain recombines TRBV6-5 with TRBJ1-2, with D tentatively TRBD1 (6 bases). The germline V and J ends were trimmed by 2 bases and 6 bases, with 13 bases remaining between them. Per the germline V gene, CDR1 is MNHEY and CDR2 is SVGAGI. The CDR3 consists of 14 residues. The CDR3 spells CASSYRQDNNGYTF. The CDR3 coding sequence is TGTGCCAGCAGTTACCGACAGGACAATAATGGCTACACCTTC.

This chain links TRBV24-1 with TRBJ1-1; D perhaps matches TRBD1 (6 bases). Germline V gene lookup returns CDR1 KGHDR and CDR2 SFDVKD. Trimming removed 2 bases at V and 5 bases at J, with 14 bases between. This CDR3 spans 15 amino acids. CDR3 residues: CATSDSGRGGTEAFF. The CDR3 region has the DNA TGTGCCACCAGTGATTCGGGCAGGGGTGGGACTGAAGCTTTCTTT.

The chain has TRBV6-1 and TRBJ1-1; possibly TRBD1 for D (5 bases). Trimming removed 2 bases from V and 3 bases from J, with 10 bases in between. The germline gives CDR1 MNHNS, CDR2 SASEGT. The CDR3 is 14 residues long. As DNA, the CDR3 is TGTGCCAGCAGTGAAAGGGCGGGGGACACTGAAGCTTTCTTT. This sequence encodes CASSERAGDTEAFF.

The chain couples TRBV7-3 to TRBJ2-5; 13 bases are shared with TRBD2. V shed 4 bases, J shed 4 bases, and the junction held 3 bases outside the gene matches. The germline CDR1 and CDR2 sequences are SGHTA and FQGTGA. The CDR3 runs to 15 residues. The CDR3 spells CASSSLAGGLETQYF. The CDR3 nucleotides are TGTGCCAGCAGCTCACTAGCGGGGGGGCTAGAGACCCAGTACTTC.

The V call is TRBV28, the J call TRBJ2-7; 9 bases line up with TRBD1. Germline-derived CDR1 and CDR2 are MDHEN and SYDVKM. Trimming took 5 bases from V and 5 from J; bases not matched to a gene: 1. This CDR3 is 12 amino acids long. CDR3 DNA: TGTGCCAGCAGTGGGACAGGGAACGAGCAGTACTTC. It specifies CASSGTGNEQYF. Filled out from reference TRBV28 and TRBJ2-7, the complete variable domain reads DVKVTQSSRYLVKRTGEKVFLECVQDMDHENMFWYRQDPGLGLRLIYFSYDVKMKEKGDIPEGYSVSREKKERFSLILESASTNQTSMYLCASSGTGNEQYFGPGTRLTVT.